This T cell receptor (beta chain) derives from a study of T cells generated in artificial thymic organoids (dated by TCRdb to the late 2010s). A note on the overall study: TCR alpha and beta CDR3 repertoires of in vitro artificial thymic organoid-derived CD8 single positive T cells were compared with thymic and peripheral blood naive CD8 T cells. The displayed repertoire sequencing data were described as being representative of three independent experiments. Findings and caveats that apply to the study as a whole: Organoid-derived T cells showed no skewing in Valpha or Vbeta usage, which argues against dominance of unconventional lineages or clonal expansions. CD8 single positive T cells derived from organoids showed physiological TCR clonotype diversity comparable to the diversity seen in thymic and blood naive CD8 T cells.

Artificial thymic organoids were built by aggregating human HSPCs with MS5 murine stromal cells transduced with human DLL1, cultured at an air-liquid interface. Hematopoietic stem and progenitor cells that were CD34+CD3-, FACS-purified and depleted of residual T cells served as the seed cells for the organoids. The organoids were grown in serum-free RB27 medium, which consisted of RPMI 1640 supplemented with B27, FLT3L, IL-7 and ascorbic acid. Prior to RNA extraction, CD3+TCRalphabeta+CD8 single positive T cells from organoids and thymus were isolated by FACS sorting. Total RNA was purified from around 40,000 to 200,000 sorted cells per sample with the RNeasy Micro kit, and quality checked on an Agilent RNA 6000 Nano chip. TCRalpha and TCRbeta libraries were amplified in separate semi-nested PCR reactions using Advantage 2 and reverse primers located in the TRAC or TRBC constant regions. The amount of total RNA going into first-strand cDNA synthesis ranged between about 3.5 and 500 ng. TCR cDNA libraries were generated by 5'-RACE using the SMARTer PCR cDNA Synthesis kit, with a poly-dT primer employed for first-strand synthesis. The semi-nested reverse primers in the constant regions carried 5-nucleotide sample-specific barcodes, and the PCR products were cleaned up with the Zymo DNA Clean and Concentrator-5 kit. Pools of up to ten barcoded samples were ligated to Illumina adaptors and sequenced on an Illumina MiSeq as 2 x 150 bp paired-end reads. In the paper's pipeline: Demultiplexed reads were aligned using BLAT against a custom library containing all human TRAV, TRAJ, TRBV, TRBD and TRBJ combinations from IMGT. The best BLAT hits were picked using pslCDnaFilter (-maxAligns=1, -ignoreIntrons), and custom Perl scripts were used to calculate clonotype frequencies. The public sequencing data were trimmed at Q25 with fastp and processed into clonotypes with MiXCR by TCRdb, which kept only in-frame beta chains. Entries are consolidated by CDR3 protein sequence, retaining the most common genes and DNA. Here the V and J calls rest on TCRdb's processing, not on the authors' analysis. In all, the sample holds approximately 5,400 distinct CDR3 sequences, and less than 30% of those were seen once. The ten largest clones capture more than 2.5% of the sample.

The germline V gene sets CDR1 to LGHNA and CDR2 to YSLEER. Including cysteine and phenylalanine, the CDR3 has 16 amino acids. The kept DNA is CDR3 alone, 48 bases in frame from the first base. Germline trimming amounts to 4 bases on V and 3 bases on J, with 8 as the count of junction bases outside the gene matches. As a fraction of the sample, this clonotype is medium-sized (0.01 to 0.1%). The target of this receptor is not known. Per-base qualities were not stored, and no clone one base away is much larger. The sequenced material came from naive CD8+ T cells grown in artificial thymic organoids from cord blood stem and progenitor cells. The cell subset or site label corresponds to: CD3+TCRalphabeta+CD8SP T cells; for blood, CD45RO-CCR7+ naive CD8+ T cells. The sequence came from a human donor who gave cord blood stem cells for thymic organoid culture, a cardiac surgery patient who gave postnatal thymus, or a blood donor (not recorded which). This sequence uses TRBV4-3 and TRBJ2-3, with TRBD2 identical over 9 junction bases. The nucleotides read TGCGCCAGCAGCCGCCGGCTAGCGGGAAGGACAGATACGCAGTATTTT. This is translated as CASSRRLAGRTDTQYF.